The 31 T cell receptor beta chains below were found in one sample sequenced in a study of T cells in Graves' hyperthyroidism and ophthalmopathy. Amplification yielded TCR beta CDR3 regions, with RNA transcripts as the source. A set of HTBI primers served as the primers for a first-round RT-PCR of the TCR CDR3. TCRdb itself ran the multiplex PCR reads through MiXCR, one entry per CDR3 protein. Among 550,000 to 700,000 distinct CDR3 sequences listed, around 42% were seen once. Sequenced sample: peripheral blood or thyroid tissue (not recorded which). The receptor source for this set is an adult woman with Graves' disease, either hyperthyroidism or ophthalmopathy (not recorded which).

Ten or more counts support this clonotype. The chain joins TRBV6-6 to TRBJ1-2, with 9 bases matching TRBD1. This CDR3 is built from 14 residues. With 5 bases clipped from V and 4 bases from J, the junction kept 5 bases outside the gene matches. Germline assignment: CDR1 MNHNY and CDR2 SVGAGI (reference sequence). The CDR3 DNA sequence: TGTGCCAGCAGTACAGGGGGCTCCAGCTATGGCTACACCTTC. Amino acid sequence: CASSTGGSSYGYTF.

Note on this clonotype: This CDR3 fails to terminate in the conserved phenylalanine or tryptophan, so it likely reflects a read error. This chain joins TRBV6-5 and TRBJ2-5, with TRBD1 identical over 7 bases. CDR3 length: 13 amino acids. Germline assignment: CDR1 MNHEY and CDR2 SVGAGI. CDR3 region: CATSWGRGETQYL. Here the CDR3 DNA reads TGTGCCACCAGTTGGGGCAGGGGGGAGACCCAGTACCTC.

This clonotype was found once. The genes are TRBV4-2 and TRBJ1-2; D perhaps matches TRBD1 (6 bases). From germline, CDR1 is LGHNA and CDR2 YNFKEQ. V was cut by 4 bases and J by 6 bases, with 18 bases left in between. The CDR3 is 15 residues long. The CDR3 nucleotides read TGTGCCAGCAGCCCTATACTGGGGGCGCAGGATGGCTACACCTTC. Translating it yields CASSPILGAQDGYTF.

This clonotype was picked up many times. The chain joins TRBV12-3 or TRBV12-4 to TRBJ2-2; D is perhaps TRBD1 or TRBD2 (5 bases each). Trimming took 2 bases from V and 4 from J, leaving 11 bases between them. This CDR3 spans 15 amino acids. This CDR3 reads CASSLRGASTGELFF. The CDR3 DNA follows: TGTGCCAGCAGTTTAAGAGGGGCCTCCACCGGGGAGCTGTTTTTT.

The chain uses TRBV10-2 and TRBJ2-2; D unresolved. The germline CDR1 and CDR2 sequences are WSHSY and SAAADI. This CDR3 comprises 11 residues. Trimming stripped 3 bases from V and 10 bases from J, with 6 bases between. This chain's CDR3 is CASSDIAELFF. The CDR3 DNA reads as TGCGCCAGCAGTGATATCGCGGAGCTGTTTTTT.

This clonotype was counted between two and nine times. The V call is TRBV28, the J call TRBJ1-2, with TRBD1 identical over 9 bases. Losses at the gene ends were 6 bases for V and 7 bases for J; bases not matched to a gene: 3. In germline, CDR1 is MDHEN, CDR2 SYDVKM. This CDR3 comprises 12 residues. The CDR3 DNA is TGTGCCAGCAGGGGGACAGGGAGTGGCTACACCTTC. It codes for CASRGTGSGYTF.

This clonotype was observed many times. The chain carries TRBV5-5 and TRBJ2-7; D possibly uses TRBD1 or TRBD2 (5 bases each). The V gene lost 2 bases and the J gene lost 0 bases, with 12 bases spanning the gap. The CDR3 totals 15 residues. CDR1 is SGHKS and CDR2 is YYEKEE in the germline V gene (reference sequence). The CDR3 loop is CASSFFSGGSYEQYF. The CDR3 DNA sequence: TGTGCCAGCAGCTTCTTTAGTGGGGGCTCCTACGAGCAGTACTTC. Variable domain in full (rest from reference TRBV5-5 and TRBJ2-7): DAGVTQSPTHLIKTRGQQVTLRCSPISGHKSVSWYQQVLGQGPQFIFQYYEKEERGRGNFPDRFSARQFPNYSSELNVNALLLGDSALYLCASSFFSGGSYEQYFGPGTRLTVT.

The chain joins TRBV20-1 to TRBJ2-6, with D maybe TRBD2 (5 bases). The germline V and J ends were trimmed by 5 bases and 4 bases, with 18 bases remaining between them. CDR3 length: 16 amino acids. Germline V CDR1 and CDR2: DFQATT, SNEGSKA (reference sequence). CDR3 amino acids: CSARGSAMLGANVLTF. The DNA for the CDR3 is TGCAGTGCTCGCGGTAGCGCGATGCTCGGGGCCAACGTCCTGACTTTC.

The rearrangement links TRBV4-1 to TRBJ1-1, with 7 bases aligning to TRBD1. The CDR3 spans 16 residues. Losses at the gene ends were 0 bases for V and 2 bases for J; bases not matched to a gene: 6. Germline V lookup: CDR1 MGHRA, CDR2 YSYEKL. The CDR3 region has the DNA TGCGCCAGCAGCCAAGATCTGGCAGGGGGTAACACTGAAGCTTTCTTT. Encoded protein: CASSQDLAGGNTEAFF.

The table lists this clonotype with many counts. This chain connects TRBV20-1 to TRBJ2-2; D gene unclear. Trimming pared 7 bases from V and 0 bases from J, leaving 9 bases between. The length of the CDR3 is 13 residues. Germline CDR1 and CDR2: DFQATT and SNEGSKA (reference sequence). CDR3 sequence reads: CSGKVANTGELFF. For the CDR3, the DNA is TGCAGTGGCAAGGTAGCGAACACCGGGGAGCTGTTTTTT.

The V and J genes are TRBV6-2 or TRBV6-3 and TRBJ1-1, with D tentatively TRBD1 (6 bases). Germline assignment: CDR1 MNHEY and CDR2 SVGEGT. The CDR3 is 14 amino acids. The V end was cut by 1 base, the J end by 1 base, with 7 bases between. CDR3 in DNA: TGTGCCAGCAGTTACTTAGGGGGGAACACTGAAGCTTTCTTT. Its translation is CASSYLGGNTEAFF.

This chain links TRBV5-1 with TRBJ1-1; tentatively, D is TRBD1 (5 bases). CDR1 and CDR2 (germline): SGHRS, YFSETQ. The CDR3 has 14 residues. Trimming removed 4 bases at V and 4 bases at J, with 14 bases between. CDR3 region: CASSGGHSLTEAFF. For the CDR3, the DNA is TGCGCCAGCAGCGGCGGACATTCACTCACTGAAGCTTTCTTT.

This clonotype was observed once. In this CDR3 the conserved last residue, phenylalanine or tryptophan, is missing, so a read error is likely. No DNA is shown, since the ends of the CDR3 on it are uncertain; the CDR3 is the one TCRdb lists. This rearrangement joins TRBV7-2 to TRBJ2-2; the table's D gene call, TRBD1, was not cross checked with the DNA. Germline assignment: CDR1 SGHTA and CDR2 FQGNSA. A total of 16 residues make up the CDR3, ends included. This CDR3 reads CASSPYGLRGTGELDL.

The chain has TRBV24-1 and TRBJ2-1; the D gene could be TRBD1 or TRBD2 (5 bases each). The V gene lost 0 bases and the J gene lost 9 bases, with 14 bases spanning the gap. The CDR3 runs to 15 residues. The V gene's germline CDR1 is KGHDR and CDR2 SFDVKD. The CDR3 loop reads CATSDLVGRKIEQFF. The CDR3 DNA is TGTGCCACCAGTGATTTGGTGGGACGCAAGATTGAGCAGTTCTTC.

This rearrangement joins TRBV28 to TRBJ2-7, with TRBD1 matching 7 bases. The trim removed 5 bases at V and 2 bases at J, leaving 9 bases unmatched. The CDR3 extends over 15 amino acids. Germline V lookup: CDR1 MDHEN, CDR2 SYDVKM. The CDR3 bases are TGTGCCAGCAGTCGACAGGGATCTGGGGCCTACGAGCAGTACTTC. It codes for CASSRQGSGAYEQYF. The variable domain in full, with the rest retrieved from reference TRBV28 and TRBJ2-7, is DVKVTQSSRYLVKRTGEKVFLECVQDMDHENMFWYRQDPGLGLRLIYFSYDVKMKEKGDIPEGYSVSREKKERFSLILESASTNQTSMYLCASSRQGSGAYEQYFGPGTRLTVT.

This clonotype has just a few counts. The J gene is TRBJ1-2, the V gene TRBV12-3 or TRBV12-4; the D is unclear. This CDR3 is 10 amino acids long. V was clipped by 3 bases and J by 6 bases, with 2 bases between them. As DNA, the CDR3 is TGTGCCAGCAGTTTGGATGGCTACACCTTC. Amino acids: CASSLDGYTF.

The CDR3 here is CASSFGQGIETQYF. CDR3 sequence (DNA): TGTGCCAGCAGCTTTGGGCAGGGTATAGAGACCCAGTACTTC. This sequence joins TRBV7-9 and TRBJ2-5, with a weak D call TRBD1 (5 bases). Germline CDR1 SEHNR, CDR2 FQNEAQ (reference sequence). Trimming stripped 3 bases from V and 4 bases from J, with 12 bases between. The CDR3 covers 14 residues.

This clonotype was picked up many times. The chain has TRBV2 and TRBJ1-4; D gene unclear. This CDR3 is built from 10 residues. Germline V CDR1 and CDR2: SNHLY, FYNNEI. V was cut by 6 bases and J by 8 bases, with 4 bases left in between. CDR3 coding DNA: TGTGCCAGCAGGGGAGAAAAACTGTTTTTT. It encodes CASRGEKLFF.

This clonotype was detected ten times or more. The chain has TRBV15 and TRBJ1-1; 7 positions agree with TRBD1. The CDR3 sequence is 15 residues long. Germline V gene sequence: CDR1 LNHNV, CDR2 YYDKDF (reference sequence). With 3 bases clipped from V and 3 bases from J, the junction kept 7 bases outside the gene matches. The CDR3 bases are TGTGCCACCAGCAGTCCCTTTAGGGGGCACACTGAAGCTTTCTTT. Translating gives CATSSPFRGHTEAFF.

This clonotype appeared many times. The V gene is TRBV9, the J gene TRBJ2-1; D perhaps matches TRBD2 (6 bases). V lost 4 bases to trimming and J lost 2 bases, with 19 bases between them. Germline CDR1 and CDR2: SGDLS and YYNGEE. The CDR3 has 17 residues. The CDR3 region has the DNA TGTGCCAGCAGCCCCTGGGGTAGCGGCACGGCCTACAATGAGCAGTTCTTC. This translates into CASSPWGSGTAYNEQFF.

This clonotype is a singleton in its sample. The chain employs TRBV29-1 and TRBJ2-2; D may be TRBD2 (6 bases). Germline V gives CDR1 SQVTM, CDR2 ANQGSEA. V lost 4 bases and J lost 7, with 13 bases in between. CDR3 length equals 13 residues. The CDR3 spells CSVVRGRSGELFF. The CDR3 coding sequence is TGCAGCGTTGTGAGAGGGAGGAGCGGGGAGCTGTTTTTT.

This clonotype was counted once. This chain links TRBV9 with TRBJ1-5, with no clear D. Germline V CDR1 and CDR2: SGDLS, YYNGEE. The CDR3 spans 15 residues. Trimming left V 1 base short and J 11 bases short, with 19 bases between. CDR3 sequence reads: CASSVSPSGEETQHF. The CDR3 coding sequence is TGTGCCAGCAGCGTATCCCCTAGCGGGGAAGAGACCCAGCATTTT.

About this clonotype: A read error may produce the germline difference seen at one junction end. V and J are TRBV7-3 and TRBJ1-1, with TRBD1 as a possible D gene (6 bases). Looked up from germline, CDR1 is SGHTA and CDR2 is FQGTGA. This CDR3 is 14 amino acids long. The CDR3 loop reads CASSLGPGDTEAFF. The CDR3 coding sequence is TGTGCCAGCAGCCTTGGACCAGGGGACACTGAAGCCTTCTTT.

This clonotype was counted once. The rearrangement uses TRBV7-3 and TRBJ2-7, with D perhaps TRBD2 (6 bases). V shed 0 bases and J shed 7 bases, with 13 bases lying between them. This CDR3 comprises 14 residues. Germline V gene sequence: CDR1 SGHTA, CDR2 FQGTGA. The CDR3 here is CASSLTSGPLEQYF. The CDR3 DNA sequence: TGTGCCAGCAGCTTAACTAGCGGACCCCTAGAGCAGTACTTC.

This clonotype was detected a few times. The V gene is TRBV28, the J gene TRBJ1-2; 7 nucleotides agree with TRBD1. Losses at the gene ends were 5 bases for V and 3 bases for J; bases not matched to a gene: 6. The CDR3 runs to 14 residues. Germline loops: CDR1 MDHEN, CDR2 SYDVKM. The CDR3, as DNA: TGTGCCAGCAGTACACAGGGGATCTACTATGGCTACACCTTC. It encodes CASSTQGIYYGYTF.

The chain is built from TRBV29-1 and TRBJ2-2, with D possibly matching TRBD1 (5 bases). V was clipped by 0 bases and J by 8 bases, with 7 bases between them. Germline values: CDR1 SQVTM, CDR2 ANQGSEA. The CDR3 runs to 12 residues. The CDR3 is CSVEDRTGELFF. In nucleotides, the CDR3 is TGCAGCGTTGAAGACCGGACAGGGGAGCTGTTTTTT.

This rearrangement joins TRBV7-8 to TRBJ2-7; 7 bases are shared with TRBD2. V dropped 5 bases and J dropped 6; count of bases not matched to a gene: 10. The CDR3 totals 14 residues. The germline CDR1 and CDR2 sequences are SGHVS and FQNEAQ. This CDR3 reads CASSGGGEWREQYF. In DNA form, the CDR3 reads TGTGCCAGCAGCGGGGGGGGAGAATGGCGCGAGCAGTACTTC.

The chain combines TRBV15 with TRBJ1-5; 7 bases fit TRBD1. J was trimmed by 2 bases and V by 0 bases; bases with no gene match: 4. Looked up from germline, CDR1 is LNHNV and CDR2 is YYDKDF (reference sequence). The CDR3 has 16 amino acids. CDR3 sequence: CATSRERTGGNQPQHF. In nucleotides, the CDR3 is TGTGCCACCAGCAGAGAACGGACAGGAGGCAATCAGCCCCAGCATTTT.

V is TRBV10-3 and J is TRBJ2-2; D not resolved. CDR3 length equals 10 residues. Trimming left V 8 bases short and J 7 bases short, with 5 bases between. The V gene's germline CDR1 is ENHRY and CDR2 SYGVKD. The CDR3 DNA is TGTGCCATCTCTTTCGGGGAGCTGTTTTTT. Translating gives CAISFGELFF.

V gene TRBV12-3 or TRBV12-4 combines with J gene TRBJ1-1; a weak D match, TRBD1 (5 bases). The CDR3 is 15 residues long. The germline V and J ends were trimmed by 1 base and 0 bases, with 9 bases remaining between them. This chain's CDR3 is CASSLGPGMNTEAFF. The CDR3 bases are TGTGCCAGCAGTTTAGGTCCAGGGATGAACACTGAAGCTTTCTTT.

The V call is TRBV7-9, the J call TRBJ1-2; D might be TRBD1 (5 bases). CDR3 length: 14 residues. Trimming took 6 bases from V and 5 from J, leaving 16 bases between them. CDR1 is SEHNR and CDR2 is FQNEAQ in the germline V gene (reference sequence). In nucleotides, the CDR3 is TGTGCCAGCAGTCCTGACAGATTTTTGTATGGCTACACCTTC. Its protein product is CASSPDRFLYGYTF.